This T cell receptor beta chain was obtained from a study of T cells in Graves' hyperthyroidism and ophthalmopathy. Study-wide points: Classification by a 13 V-J model distinguished ophthalmopathy from stable hyperthyroidism.

The CDR3 extends over 12 amino acids. V was cut by 5 bases and J by 10 bases, with 12 bases left in between. CDR1 SGHVS and CDR2 FNYEAQ come from the germline V gene. Aged 18 to 65, the patients had hyperthyroidism that was newly diagnosed and had lasted under 2 months. Researchers barred patients who had uncontrolled infection, other autoimmune disease, pregnancy or lactation. Clinicians diagnosed patients from clinical symptoms, serum thyroxine and TRAb, thyroid ultrasound and orbital computed tomography. Researchers amplified the TCR beta CDR3 regions from RNA transcripts. The TCR CDR3 was amplified in a first-round RT-PCR using the HTBI primer set. TCRdb passed the multiplex PCR reads through MiXCR, listing each CDR3 protein once. The sample has about 590,000 distinct CDR3 sequences, roughly 14% seen once. This clonotype was seen many times. Antigen: not known.

The sample consisted of blood. This TCR came from a woman in her twenties or thirties with Graves' hyperthyroidism. The J gene is TRBJ2-1, the V gene TRBV7-6, with D possibly TRBD1 on 6 matching bases. CDR3 sequence: CASSLQGLEQFF. DNA for the CDR3: TGTGCCAGCAGCCTACAGGGTTTGGAGCAGTTCTTC.